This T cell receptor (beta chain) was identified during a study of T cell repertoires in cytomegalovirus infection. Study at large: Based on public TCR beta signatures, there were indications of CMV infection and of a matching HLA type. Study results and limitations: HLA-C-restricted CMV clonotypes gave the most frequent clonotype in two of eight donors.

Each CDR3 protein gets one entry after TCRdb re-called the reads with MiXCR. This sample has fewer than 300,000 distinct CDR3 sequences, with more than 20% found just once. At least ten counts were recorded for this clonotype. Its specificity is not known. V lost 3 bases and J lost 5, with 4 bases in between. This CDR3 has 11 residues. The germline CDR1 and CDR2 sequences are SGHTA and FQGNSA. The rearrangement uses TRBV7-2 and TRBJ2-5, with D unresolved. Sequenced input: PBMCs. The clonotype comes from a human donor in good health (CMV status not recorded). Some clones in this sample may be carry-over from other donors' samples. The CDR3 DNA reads TGTGCCAGCAGCTTTCAGGAGACCCAGTACTTC. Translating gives CASSFQETQYF.